This T cell receptor (beta chain) was observed in a study of blood T cell repertoires in COVID-19. Clones were sequenced by immunoSEQ multiplex PCR, and TCRdb holds only the in-frame ones, with some missing. The sample has some 220,000 clones, around 83% seen once; the top ten hold over 2.5%. Trimming left V 8 bases short and J 6 bases short, with 14 bases between. The CDR3 totals 14 residues. Germline values: CDR1 MDHEN, CDR2 SYDVKM. Sequenced: peripheral blood. The TCR sequence derives from a man aged 50 to 60 who had recovered from COVID-19. The chain recombines TRBV28 with TRBJ1-6, with unresolved D. The CDR3 region is CASVPGRVNSPLHF. CDR3 sequence (DNA): TGTGCCAGCGTCCCCGGGCGGGTTAATTCACCCCTCCACTTT.